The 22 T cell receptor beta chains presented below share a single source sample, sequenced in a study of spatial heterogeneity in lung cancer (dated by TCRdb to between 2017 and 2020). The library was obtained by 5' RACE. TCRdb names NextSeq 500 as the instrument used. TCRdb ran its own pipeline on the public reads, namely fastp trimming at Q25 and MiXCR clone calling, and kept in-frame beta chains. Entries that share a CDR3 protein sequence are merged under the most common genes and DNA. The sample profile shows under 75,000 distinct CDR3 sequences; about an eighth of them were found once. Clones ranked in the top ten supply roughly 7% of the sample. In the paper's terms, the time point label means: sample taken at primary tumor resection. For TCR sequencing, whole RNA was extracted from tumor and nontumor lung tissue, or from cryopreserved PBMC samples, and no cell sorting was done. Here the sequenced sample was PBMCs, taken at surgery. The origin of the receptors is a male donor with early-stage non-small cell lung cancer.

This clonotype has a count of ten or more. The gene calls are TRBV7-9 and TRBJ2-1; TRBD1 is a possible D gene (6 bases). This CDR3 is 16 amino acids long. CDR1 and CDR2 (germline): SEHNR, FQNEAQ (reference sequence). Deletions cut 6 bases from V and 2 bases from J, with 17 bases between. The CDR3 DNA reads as TGTGCCAGCAGGGAACAGGGTCCCCTTACCTACAATGAGCAGTTCTTC. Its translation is CASREQGPLTYNEQFF. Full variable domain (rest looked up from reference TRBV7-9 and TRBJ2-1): DTGVSQNPRHKITKRGQNVTFRCDPISEHNRLYWYRQTLGQGPEFLTYFQNEAQLEKSRLLSDRFSAERPKGSFSTLEIQRTEQGDSAMYLCASREQGPLTYNEQFFGPGTRLTVL.

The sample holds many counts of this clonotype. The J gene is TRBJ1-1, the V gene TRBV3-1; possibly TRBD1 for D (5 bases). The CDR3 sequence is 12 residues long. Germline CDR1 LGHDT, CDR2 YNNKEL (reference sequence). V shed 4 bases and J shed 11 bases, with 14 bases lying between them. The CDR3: CASSPHLGEAFF. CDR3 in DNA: TGTGCCAGCAGCCCCCATTTAGGGGAGGCTTTCTTT. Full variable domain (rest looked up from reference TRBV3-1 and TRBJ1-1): DTAVSQTPKYLVTQMGNDKSIKCEQNLGHDTMYWYKQDSKKFLKIMFSYNNKELIINETVPNRFSPKSPDKAHLNLHINSLELGDSAVYFCASSPHLGEAFFGQGTRLTVV.

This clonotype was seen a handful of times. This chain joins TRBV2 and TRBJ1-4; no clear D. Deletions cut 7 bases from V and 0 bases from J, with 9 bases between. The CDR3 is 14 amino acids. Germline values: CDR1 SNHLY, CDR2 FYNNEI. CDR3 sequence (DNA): TGTGCCAGCACGAGTCGGTCAACTAATGAAAAACTGTTTTTT. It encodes CASTSRSTNEKLFF.

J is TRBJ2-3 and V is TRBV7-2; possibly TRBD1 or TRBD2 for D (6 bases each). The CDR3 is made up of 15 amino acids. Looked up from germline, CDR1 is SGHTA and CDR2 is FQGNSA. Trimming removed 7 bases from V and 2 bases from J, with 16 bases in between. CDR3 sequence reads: CASKSDAGHTDTQYF. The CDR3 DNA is TGTGCCAGCAAATCAGACGCGGGACACACAGATACGCAGTATTTT.

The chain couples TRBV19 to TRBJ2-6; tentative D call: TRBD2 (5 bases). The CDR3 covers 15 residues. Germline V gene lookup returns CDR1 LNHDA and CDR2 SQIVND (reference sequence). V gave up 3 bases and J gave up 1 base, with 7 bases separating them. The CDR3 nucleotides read TGTGCCAGTAGTATGACGGGATCTGGGGCCAACGTCCTGACTTTC. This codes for CASSMTGSGANVLTF.

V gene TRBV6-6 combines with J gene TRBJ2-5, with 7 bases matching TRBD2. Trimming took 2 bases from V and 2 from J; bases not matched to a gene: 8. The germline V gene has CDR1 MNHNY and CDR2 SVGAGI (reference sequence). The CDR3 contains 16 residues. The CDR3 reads CASSYASGATQETQYF. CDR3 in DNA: TGTGCCAGCAGTTACGCCAGCGGGGCCACACAAGAGACCCAGTACTTC.

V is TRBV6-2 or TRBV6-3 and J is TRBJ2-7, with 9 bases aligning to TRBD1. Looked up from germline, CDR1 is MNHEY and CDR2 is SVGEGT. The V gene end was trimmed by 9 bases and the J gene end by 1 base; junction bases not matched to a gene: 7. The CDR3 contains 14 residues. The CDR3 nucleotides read TGTGCCAGTCTAACCGGGACAGGGTCCTACGAGCAGTACTTC. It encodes CASLTGTGSYEQYF.

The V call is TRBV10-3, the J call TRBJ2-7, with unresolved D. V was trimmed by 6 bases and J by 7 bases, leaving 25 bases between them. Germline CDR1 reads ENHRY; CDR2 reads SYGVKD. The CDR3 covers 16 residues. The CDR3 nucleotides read TGTGCCATCAGCGGAGAGAACAAGGCCCAGACGAATGAGCAGTACTTC. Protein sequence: CAISGENKAQTNEQYF.

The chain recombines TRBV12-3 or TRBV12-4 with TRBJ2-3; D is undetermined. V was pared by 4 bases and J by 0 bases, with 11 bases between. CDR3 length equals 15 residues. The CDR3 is CASSSSPPSTDTQYF. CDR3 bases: TGTGCCAGCAGTTCGTCCCCCCCTAGCACAGATACGCAGTATTTT.

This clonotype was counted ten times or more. The CDR3 DNA reads as TGTGCCAGCAGCCCAGGACAGCTGGGCGAGCAGTACTTC. It encodes CASSPGQLGEQYF. The chain joins TRBV7-9 to TRBJ2-7, with a tentative D call TRBD1 (6 bases). Per the germline V gene, CDR1 is SEHNR and CDR2 is FQNEAQ (reference sequence). CDR3 length equals 13 residues. Trimming left V 5 bases short and J 6 bases short, with 14 bases between.

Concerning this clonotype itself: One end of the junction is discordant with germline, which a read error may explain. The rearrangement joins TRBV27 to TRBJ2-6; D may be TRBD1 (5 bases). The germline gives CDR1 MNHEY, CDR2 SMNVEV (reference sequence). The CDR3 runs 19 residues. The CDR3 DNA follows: TGTGCCAGCAGTTTCTACAGGCCAGTCTTTAGCTCTGGGGCCAACCTCCTGACTTTC. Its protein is CASSFYRPVFSSGANLLTF.

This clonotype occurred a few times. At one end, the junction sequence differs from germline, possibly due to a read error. In DNA, the CDR3 is TGCAGTGCTGGAGAGGGACAGGGGGCGTATGGCTACACCTTC. The encoded protein is CSAGEGQGAYGYTF. The chain joins TRBV20-1 to TRBJ1-2; 12 nucleotides match TRBD1. From germline, CDR1 is DFQATT and CDR2 SNEGSKA (reference sequence). The CDR3 contains 14 residues.

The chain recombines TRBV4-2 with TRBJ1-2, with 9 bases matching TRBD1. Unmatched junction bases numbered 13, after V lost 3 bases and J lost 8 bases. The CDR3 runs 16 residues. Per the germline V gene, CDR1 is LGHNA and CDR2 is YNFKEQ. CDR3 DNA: TGTGCCAGCAGCCACGGAACCGGGACAGGGTTCTGGGGCTACACCTTC. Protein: CASSHGTGTGFWGYTF.

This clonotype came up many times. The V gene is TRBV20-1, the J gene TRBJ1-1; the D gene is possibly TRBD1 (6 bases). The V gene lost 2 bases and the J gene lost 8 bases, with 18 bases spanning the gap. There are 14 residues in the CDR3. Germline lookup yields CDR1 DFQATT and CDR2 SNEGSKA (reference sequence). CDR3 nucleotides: TGCAGTGCTAGAATCTCCGGACAGCATTTAGAAGCTTTCTTT. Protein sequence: CSARISGQHLEAFF.

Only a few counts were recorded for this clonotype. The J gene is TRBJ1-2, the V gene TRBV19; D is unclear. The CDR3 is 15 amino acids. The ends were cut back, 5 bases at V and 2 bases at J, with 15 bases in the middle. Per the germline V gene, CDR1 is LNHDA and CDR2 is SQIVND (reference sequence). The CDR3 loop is CASSPLRRSNYGYTF. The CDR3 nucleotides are TGTGCCAGTAGTCCCCTCCGTAGGTCAAACTATGGCTACACCTTC.

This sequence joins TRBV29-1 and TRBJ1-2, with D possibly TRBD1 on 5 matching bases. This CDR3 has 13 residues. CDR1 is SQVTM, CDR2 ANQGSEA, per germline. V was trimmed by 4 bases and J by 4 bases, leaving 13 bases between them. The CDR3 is CSVGRDAGYGYTF. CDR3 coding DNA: TGCAGCGTTGGCCGGGACGCGGGCTATGGCTACACCTTC.

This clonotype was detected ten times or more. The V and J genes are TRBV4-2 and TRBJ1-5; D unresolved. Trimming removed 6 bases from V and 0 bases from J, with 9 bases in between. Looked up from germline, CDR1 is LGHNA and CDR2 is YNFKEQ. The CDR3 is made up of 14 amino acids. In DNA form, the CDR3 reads TGTGCCAGCAGTCTTCGGGATAGCAATCAGCCCCAGCATTTT. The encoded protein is CASSLRDSNQPQHF.

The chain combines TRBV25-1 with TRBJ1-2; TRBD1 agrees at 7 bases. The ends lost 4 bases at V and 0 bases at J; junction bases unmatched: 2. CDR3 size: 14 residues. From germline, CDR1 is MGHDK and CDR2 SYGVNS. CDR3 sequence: CASSVGTANYGYTF. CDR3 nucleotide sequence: TGTGCCAGCAGTGTTGGGACAGCTAACTATGGCTACACCTTC.

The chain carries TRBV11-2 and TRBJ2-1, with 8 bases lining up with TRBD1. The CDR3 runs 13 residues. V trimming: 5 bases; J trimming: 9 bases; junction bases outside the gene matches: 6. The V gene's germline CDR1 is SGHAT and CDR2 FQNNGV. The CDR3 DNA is TGTGCCAGCAGCGGACAGGGTCCGCTTGAGCAGTTCTTC. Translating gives CASSGQGPLEQFF.

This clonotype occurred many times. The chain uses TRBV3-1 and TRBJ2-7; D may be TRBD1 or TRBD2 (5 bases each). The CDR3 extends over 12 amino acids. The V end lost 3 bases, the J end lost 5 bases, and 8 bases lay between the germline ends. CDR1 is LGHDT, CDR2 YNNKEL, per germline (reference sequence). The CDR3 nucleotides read TGTGCCAGCAGCCACGTGGGGGACGAGCAGTACTTC. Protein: CASSHVGDEQYF.

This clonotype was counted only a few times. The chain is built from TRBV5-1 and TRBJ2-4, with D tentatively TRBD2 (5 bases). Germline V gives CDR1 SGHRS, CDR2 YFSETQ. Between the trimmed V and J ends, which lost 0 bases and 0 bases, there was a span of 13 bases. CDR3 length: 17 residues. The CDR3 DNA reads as TGCGCCAGCAGCTTGGCACAGACTAACCTAGCCAAAAACATTCAGTACTTC. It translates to CASSLAQTNLAKNIQYF. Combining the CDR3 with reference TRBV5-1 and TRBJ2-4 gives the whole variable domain KAGVTQTPRYLIKTRGQQVTLSCSPISGHRSVSWYQQTPGQGLQFLFEYFSETQRNKGNFPGRFSGRQFSNSRSEMNVSTLELGDSALYLCASSLAQTNLAKNIQYFGAGTRLSVL.

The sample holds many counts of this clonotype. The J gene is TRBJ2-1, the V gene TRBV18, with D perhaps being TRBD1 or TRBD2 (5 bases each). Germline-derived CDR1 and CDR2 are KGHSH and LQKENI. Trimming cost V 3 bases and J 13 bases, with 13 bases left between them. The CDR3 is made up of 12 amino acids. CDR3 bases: TGTGCCAGCTCACCCCTCCCCAGGGACCAGTTCTTC. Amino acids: CASSPLPRDQFF.